These 17 T cell receptor beta chains share one sample of origin, sequenced in a study of relationships among human T cell subsets. From mRNA, alpha and beta CDR3 regions were amplified using semiquantitative ARM-PCR. In ARM-PCR, communal superprimers followed tagged nested gene-specific primers for exponential amplification. One entry per CDR3 protein, called by TCRdb with MiXCR from the multiplex PCR reads. The table has around 14,000 distinct CDR3 sequences, 62% seen once. Material for sequencing was total T cells sorted from blood. These receptors were taken from a man in his forties in good health.

Remarks on this clonotype: An end of the junction does not agree with germline; a read error may underlie this. The chain recombines TRBV7-7 with TRBJ2-7; 7 bases align to TRBD1. Germline V gene data show CDR1 as SSHAT and CDR2 as FNYEAQ (reference sequence). There are 14 residues in the CDR3. The CDR3 DNA follows: TGTGCTAGCAGCCCCCAGGCAGGGGGATCCGAGCAGTACTTC. Protein: CASSPQAGGSEQYF.

The chain recombines TRBV6-6 with TRBJ2-7, with 7 positions matching TRBD1. With 6 bases clipped from V and 1 base from J, the junction kept 9 bases outside the gene matches. Germline CDR1 reads MNHNY; CDR2 reads SVGAGI (reference sequence). The CDR3 is 15 amino acids. The CDR3 region is CASRFPGQSSYEQYF. In DNA form, the CDR3 reads TGTGCCAGCAGATTCCCGGGACAGAGTTCCTACGAGCAGTACTTC.

The rearrangement links TRBV13 to TRBJ2-5; 7 bases line up with TRBD1. The junction had 5 bases not matched to a gene; V was cut back by 1 base and J by 6 bases. The CDR3 sequence is 14 residues long. Germline V CDR1 and CDR2: PRHDT, FYEKMQ (reference sequence). CDR3 bases: TGTGCCAGCAGCTTAGAACAGGGGATGAAGACCCAGTACTTC. Its protein is CASSLEQGMKTQYF.

This clonotype has a handful of counts. V gene TRBV12-3 or TRBV12-4 combines with J gene TRBJ2-3, with no clear D. The ends were cut back, 2 bases at V and 3 bases at J, with 6 bases in the middle. The CDR3 runs to 13 residues. CDR3: CASSLLATDTQYF. The CDR3 coding sequence is TGTGCCAGCAGTTTACTGGCGACAGATACGCAGTATTTT.

This clonotype has only a few counts. The rearrangement uses TRBV20-1 and TRBJ2-3; 10 nucleotides match TRBD2. Looked up from germline, CDR1 is DFQATT and CDR2 is SNEGSKA (reference sequence). The CDR3 is made up of 14 amino acids. V gave up 6 bases and J gave up 4 bases; unmatched junction bases: 7. CDR3 DNA: TGCAGTGCCTCACTAGCGGGGAGAGCAGATACGCAGTATTTT. Its translation: CSASLAGRADTQYF.

J is TRBJ1-3 and V is TRBV11-2; possible D gene TRBD1, 6 bases. The CDR3 contains 16 residues. Deletions cut 4 bases from V and 3 bases from J, with 16 bases between. The germline gives CDR1 SGHAT, CDR2 FQNNGV. This CDR3 is CASSSPYQGLGNTIYF. Written as DNA, the CDR3 is TGTGCCAGCAGCTCACCGTATCAGGGGCTTGGAAACACCATATATTTT. Together with reference TRBV11-2 and TRBJ1-3, the CDR3 gives the full variable domain: EAGVAQSPRYKIIEKRQSVAFWCNPISGHATLYWYQQILGQGPKLLIQFQNNGVVDDSQLPKDRFSAERLKGVDSTLKIQPAKLEDSAVYLCASSSPYQGLGNTIYFGEGSWLTVV.

This rearrangement joins TRBV27 to TRBJ2-1, with 11 bases aligning to TRBD2. V shed 2 bases and J 8 bases; nucleotides not matched to a gene: 8. The V gene's germline CDR1 is MNHEY and CDR2 SMNVEV (reference sequence). This CDR3 region has 16 residues. The CDR3 spells CASSLKWLAGGHEQFF. The CDR3 bases are TGTGCCAGCAGTTTAAAGTGGCTAGCGGGGGGCCATGAGCAGTTCTTC.

Details on this clonotype: Relative to the germline gene, one junction end is altered; a read error may explain this. The V call is TRBV4-1, the J call TRBJ2-1; D is perhaps TRBD1 (6 bases). The CDR3 runs to 11 residues. CDR1 and CDR2 from the germline V gene are MGHRA and YSYEKL. This CDR3 reads CASSLGGESIF. CDR3 DNA: TGCGCCAGCAGCTTAGGGGGTGAAAGTATCTTC.

The V gene is TRBV29-1, the J gene TRBJ2-6; D remains ambiguous. V was cut by 4 bases and J by 0 bases, with 7 bases left in between. The CDR3 is made up of 14 amino acids. Germline V gene data show CDR1 as SQVTM and CDR2 as ANQGSEA. The CDR3 region has the DNA TGCAGCGTTGGAGTGGGCTCTGGGGCCAACGTCCTGACTTTC. Its translation: CSVGVGSGANVLTF.

The rearrangement links TRBV21-1 to TRBJ2-4; TRBD2 is taken as the D call from the table, unchecked against the DNA. TRBV21-1 is given as a pseudogene. The CDR3 loop spans 15 amino acids. CDR3 sequence (DNA): TGTGCCAGCAGCAAGAGAATAGGGACTGTAAACATTCAGTACTTC. Encoded protein: CASSKRIGTVNIQYF.

The rearrangement links TRBV10-3 to TRBJ1-6; TRBD1 agrees at 9 bases. The CDR3 runs to 13 residues. Trimming took 6 bases from V and 8 from J; bases not matched to a gene: 2. Germline CDR1 ENHRY, CDR2 SYGVKD. This CDR3 is CAIRGQGDSPLHF. CDR3 sequence (DNA): TGTGCCATCAGGGGACAGGGAGATTCACCCCTCCACTTT.

The gene calls are TRBV10-3 and TRBJ2-1; possible D gene TRBD1, 5 bases. The CDR3 is 12 residues long. Germline assignment: CDR1 ENHRY and CDR2 SYGVKD. V lost 11 bases and J 8 bases, leaving 16 bases between the germline ends. CDR3 coding DNA: TGTGCCCGATCTGTGACAGCCGATGAGCAGTTCTTC. As protein: CARSVTADEQFF.

The V and J genes are TRBV30 and TRBJ2-3, with 8 bases matching TRBD2. V lost 3 bases, J lost 4 bases, and 3 bases stayed unmatched. The length of the CDR3 is 13 residues. Germline CDR1 GTSNPN, CDR2 SVGIG (reference sequence). The CDR3 sequence is CAWRGLEADTQYF. Here the CDR3 DNA reads TGTGCCTGGAGGGGACTAGAGGCAGATACGCAGTATTTT.

This chain connects TRBV6-6 to TRBJ2-2; D gene unclear. Trimming left V 2 bases short and J 0 bases short, with 7 bases between. Germline V gene data show CDR1 as MNHNY and CDR2 as SVGAGI (reference sequence). There are 15 residues in the CDR3. CDR3 DNA: TGTGCCAGCAGTTACGGCAGAGCGAACACCGGGGAGCTGTTTTTT. Its translation is CASSYGRANTGELFF.

This chain uses TRBV10-3 with TRBJ2-1, with 12 bases fitting TRBD2. This CDR3 is 17 amino acids long. From germline, CDR1 is ENHRY and CDR2 SYGVKD. After removal of 10 bases from V and 7 bases from J, the junction contained 17 bases not matched to a gene. Written as DNA, the CDR3 is TGTGCCAGCAGCGCCCTAGCCCTAGCGGGAGGGAGGAATGAGCAGTTCTTC. As protein: CASSALALAGGRNEQFF.

The chain combines TRBV18 with TRBJ2-3; possibly TRBD1 for D (5 bases). The CDR3 has 13 amino acids. Per the germline V gene, CDR1 is KGHSH and CDR2 is LQKENI. The V end was cut by 6 bases, the J end by 6 bases, with 13 bases between. The CDR3 here is CASSPRVLDTQYF. The CDR3 nucleotides are TGTGCCAGCTCCCCCAGGGTATTGGATACGCAGTATTTT.

Note on this clonotype: One end of the junction does not line up with germline, which may come from a read error. The chain combines TRBV11-2 with TRBJ2-7; 9 nucleotides line up with TRBD1. Germline values: CDR1 SGHAT, CDR2 FQNNGV. The CDR3 runs to 18 residues. The CDR3 DNA sequence: TGTGCCTGCAGCCCCATTAACAGGGGGCGGTCTAACTCCTACGAGCAGTACTTC. Its protein product is CACSPINRGRSNSYEQYF.